One sample yielded the 17 T cell receptor beta chains listed below, sequenced in a study of OX40 agonist ivuxolimab in advanced cancers. Measured with immunoSEQ multiplex PCR; TCRdb has only the in-frame clones, and not every one. The sample holds about 64,000 clones, roughly nine tenths seen once. Sequencing was performed on CD4+ or CD8+ T cells sorted from blood, taken in a trial of the OX40 agonist ivuxolimab. These receptor sequences come from an adult with an advanced solid tumor such as melanoma, head and neck, liver or kidney cancer.

The V call is TRBV7-3, the J call TRBJ2-4; the match to TRBD1 covers 11 bases. This CDR3 is 15 amino acids long. CDR1 is SGHTA, CDR2 FQGTGA, per germline. V gave up 2 bases and J gave up 6 bases; unmatched junction bases: 3. Here the CDR3 DNA reads TGTGCCAGCAGCTTATCCGGGACAGGGGGAAACATTCAGTACTTC. This encodes CASSLSGTGGNIQYF.

The chain couples TRBV18 to TRBJ2-7, with D unclear. Germline V gene sequence: CDR1 KGHSH, CDR2 LQKENI. The CDR3 runs 16 residues. V was pared by 3 bases and J by 2 bases, with 17 bases between. The CDR3 spells CASSPRDLSITYEQYF. Here the CDR3 DNA reads TGTGCCAGCTCACCCCGAGACCTAAGCATAACCTACGAGCAGTACTTC.

Regarding this clone: This specimen includes other DNA sequences encoding the same CDR3. J is TRBJ2-1 and V is TRBV5-1, with 7 bases fitting TRBD1. Trimming removed 0 bases from V and 6 bases from J; junction bases left unmatched: 0. The CDR3 covers 13 residues. CDR1 and CDR2 from the germline V gene are SGHRS and YFSETQ. The CDR3 DNA reads as TGCGCCAGCAGCTTGGGACAGGGCAATGAGCAGTTCTTC. This translates into CASSLGQGNEQFF.

The sample holds one count of this clone. The genes are TRBV6-1 and TRBJ1-3; TRBD1 is a possible D gene (6 bases). CDR1 is MNHNS and CDR2 is SASEGT in the germline V gene. V lost 4 bases and J 4 bases, leaving 11 bases between the germline ends. CDR3 size: 14 residues. CDR3 protein: CASSVGGGGNTIYF. In DNA, the CDR3 is TGTGCCAGCAGTGTTGGAGGGGGAGGAAACACCATATATTTT.

This clone was observed a few times. The chain employs TRBV7-6 and TRBJ2-7, with 7 bases matching TRBD1. The CDR3 is 14 residues long. Germline-derived CDR1 and CDR2 are SGHVS and FNYEAQ. V gave up 5 bases and J gave up 7 bases; unmatched junction bases: 11. The CDR3 is CASSPRQGLWEQYF. CDR3 nucleotide sequence: TGTGCCAGCAGCCCCCGACAGGGATTGTGGGAGCAGTACTTC.

The V call is TRBV5-1, the J call TRBJ1-1; D may be TRBD1 (5 bases). V lost 5 bases to trimming and J lost 1 base, with 9 bases between them. Germline CDR1 is SGHRS and CDR2 is YFSETQ. The CDR3 spans 13 residues. The CDR3 region is CASRSTGNTEAFF. In DNA, the CDR3 is TGCGCCAGCAGGTCAACAGGGAACACTGAAGCTTTCTTT.

This clone has a handful of counts. The chain joins TRBV27 to TRBJ2-1, with D possibly TRBD1 on 6 matching bases. The CDR3 has 15 residues. The V end lost 7 bases, the J end lost 7 bases, and 20 bases lay between the germline ends. Germline V gives CDR1 MNHEY, CDR2 SMNVEV (reference sequence). CDR3: CASTKGTWQGNEQFF. The CDR3 nucleotides are TGTGCCAGCACCAAGGGAACGTGGCAGGGGAATGAGCAGTTCTTC.

This clone appeared once. As DNA, the CDR3 is TGTGCCAGTAGTCCCCGGACAGGTGGGCAAGAGACCCAGTACTTC. This sequence encodes CASSPRTGGQETQYF. The chain has TRBV19 and TRBJ2-5; 7 nucleotides agree with TRBD1. The V gene's germline CDR1 is LNHDA and CDR2 SQIVND (reference sequence). This CDR3 is built from 15 residues. Losses at the gene ends were 5 bases for V and 2 bases for J; bases not matched to a gene: 8.

On this clone: One end of the junction does not line up with germline, which may come from a read error. CDR3 sequence: CASREGEAFF. The CDR3 region has the DNA TGTGCCAGCAGGGAAGGCGAAGCTTTCTTT. The chain carries TRBV6-1 and TRBJ1-1, with no clear D. The CDR3 has 10 amino acids. Germline values: CDR1 MNHNS, CDR2 SASEGT.

This chain connects TRBV6-6 to TRBJ1-3, with unresolved D. CDR1 and CDR2 (germline): MNHNY, SVGAGI (reference sequence). The CDR3 runs 14 residues. V lost 7 bases and J lost 0, with 10 bases in between. The CDR3 DNA reads TGTGCCAGCAAAAAGGAATCCTCTGGAAACACCATATATTTT. Protein sequence: CASKKESSGNTIYF.

The chain employs TRBV19 and TRBJ1-5; perhaps TRBD1 as D (5 bases). Between the trimmed V and J ends, which lost 5 bases and 4 bases, there was a span of 18 bases. This CDR3 contains 16 residues. CDR1 LNHDA and CDR2 SQIVND come from the germline V gene (reference sequence). The CDR3 region is CASSLAPGRRNQPQHF. The DNA of the CDR3 is TGTGCCAGTAGTCTAGCACCGGGACGGAGGAATCAGCCCCAGCATTTT.

The V call is TRBV30, the J call TRBJ1-2; 8 bases line up with TRBD1. CDR1 and CDR2 from the germline V gene are GTSNPN and SVGIG (reference sequence). Trimming cost V 4 bases and J 5 bases; bases outside gene matches: 15. The CDR3 sequence is 16 residues long. CDR3 sequence reads: CAWKIQGGGRRYGYTF. The CDR3 DNA reads TGTGCCTGGAAAATACAGGGGGGAGGAAGACGGTATGGCTACACCTTC.

The chain carries TRBV29-1 and TRBJ2-1, with D perhaps matching TRBD1 (6 bases). V lost 5 bases and J 9 bases, leaving 11 bases between the germline ends. In germline, CDR1 is SQVTM, CDR2 ANQGSEA. There are 11 residues in the CDR3. Written as DNA, the CDR3 is TGCAGCGTTCACAGGGCCGGTGAGCAGTTCTTC. It yields the protein CSVHRAGEQFF.

The chain couples TRBV9 to TRBJ1-2; 8 nucleotides align to TRBD1. Trimming cost V 4 bases and J 5 bases; bases outside gene matches: 4. Germline values: CDR1 SGDLS, CDR2 YYNGEE. The CDR3 length is 13 residues. The CDR3 nucleotides are TGTGCCAGCAGCCCTCGGACAGGGTATGGCTACACCTTC. Its translation: CASSPRTGYGYTF.

The rearrangement joins TRBV5-1 to TRBJ2-5; a weak D match, TRBD1 (5 bases). Trimming left V 1 base short and J 1 base short, with 8 bases between. The CDR3 has 14 amino acids. Germline assignment: CDR1 SGHRS and CDR2 YFSETQ. The CDR3: CASSLLGAQETQYF. CDR3 in DNA: TGCGCCAGCAGCTTGCTAGGGGCCCAAGAGACCCAGTACTTC.

This clone was found a few times. The chain links TRBV5-1 to TRBJ1-5, with D possibly TRBD1 on 5 matching bases. V was trimmed by 4 bases and J by 7 bases, leaving 15 bases between them. This CDR3 is built from 14 residues. From germline, CDR1 is SGHRS and CDR2 YFSETQ. The CDR3 here is CASSPGTRGQPQHF. DNA of the CDR3: TGCGCCAGCAGCCCCGGGACCCGCGGACAGCCCCAGCATTTT. The full variable domain, with the rest looked up from reference TRBV5-1 and TRBJ1-5, is KAGVTQTPRYLIKTRGQQVTLSCSPISGHRSVSWYQQTPGQGLQFLFEYFSETQRNKGNFPGRFSGRQFSNSRSEMNVSTLELGDSALYLCASSPGTRGQPQHFGDGTRLSIL.

The chain recombines TRBV5-6 with TRBJ1-1, with 7 bases matching TRBD1. CDR1 and CDR2 (germline): SGHDT, YYEEEE. CDR3 length: 15 residues. V lost 3 bases and J lost 4; bases outside the gene matches: 9. This chain's CDR3 is CASSYPQGDRTEAFF. The CDR3 bases are TGTGCCAGCAGCTACCCTCAGGGGGATCGCACTGAAGCTTTCTTT.